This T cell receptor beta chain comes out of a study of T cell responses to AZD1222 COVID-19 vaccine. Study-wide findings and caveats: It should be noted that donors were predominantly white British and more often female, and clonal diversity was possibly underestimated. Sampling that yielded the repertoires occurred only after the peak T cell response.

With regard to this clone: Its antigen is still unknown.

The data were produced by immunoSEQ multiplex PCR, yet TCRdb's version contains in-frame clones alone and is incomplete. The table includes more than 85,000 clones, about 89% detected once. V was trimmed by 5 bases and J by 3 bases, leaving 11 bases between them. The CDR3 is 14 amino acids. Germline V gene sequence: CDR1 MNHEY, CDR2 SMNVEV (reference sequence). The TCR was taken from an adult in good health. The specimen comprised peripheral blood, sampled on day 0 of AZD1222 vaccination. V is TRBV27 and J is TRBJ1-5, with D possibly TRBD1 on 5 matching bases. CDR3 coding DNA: TGTGCCAGCAGTCCCGACAGTGACAATCAGCCCCAGCATTTT. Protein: CASSPDSDNQPQHF.